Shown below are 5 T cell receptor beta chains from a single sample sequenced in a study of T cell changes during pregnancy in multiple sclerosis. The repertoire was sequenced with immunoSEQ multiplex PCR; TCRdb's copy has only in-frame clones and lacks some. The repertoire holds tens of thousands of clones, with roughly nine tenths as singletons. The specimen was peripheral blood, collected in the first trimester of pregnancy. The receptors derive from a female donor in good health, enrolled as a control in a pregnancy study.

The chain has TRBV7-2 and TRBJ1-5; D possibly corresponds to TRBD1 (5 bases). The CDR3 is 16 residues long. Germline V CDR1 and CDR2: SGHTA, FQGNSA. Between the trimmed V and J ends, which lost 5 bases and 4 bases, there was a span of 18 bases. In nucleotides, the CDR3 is TGTGCCAGCAGCCGGAATGACAGAAGACTTAATCAGCCCCAGCATTTT. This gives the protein CASSRNDRRLNQPQHF.

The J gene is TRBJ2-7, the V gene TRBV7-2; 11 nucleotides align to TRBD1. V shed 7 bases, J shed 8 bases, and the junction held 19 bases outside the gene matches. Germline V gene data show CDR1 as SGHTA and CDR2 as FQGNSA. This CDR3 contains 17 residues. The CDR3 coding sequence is TGTGCCAGCACCAAGAGAGGCCCAGGACAGGGGGCTAGTAAGCAGTACTTC. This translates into CASTKRGPGQGASKQYF.

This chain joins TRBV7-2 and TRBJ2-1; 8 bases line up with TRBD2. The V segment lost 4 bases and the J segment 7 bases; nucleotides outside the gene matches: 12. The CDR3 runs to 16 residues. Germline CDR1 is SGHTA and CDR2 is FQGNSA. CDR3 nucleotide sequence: TGTGCCAGCAGCTCCTCCCCCCCGGGAGGGGGGAATGAGCAGTTCTTC. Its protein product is CASSSSPPGGGNEQFF.

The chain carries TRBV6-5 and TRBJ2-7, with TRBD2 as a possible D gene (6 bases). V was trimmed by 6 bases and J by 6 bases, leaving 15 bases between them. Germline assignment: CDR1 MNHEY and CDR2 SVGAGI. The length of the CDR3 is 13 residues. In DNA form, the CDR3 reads TGTGCCAGCAGCCTGGGACTCCTAGGCGAGCAGTACTTC. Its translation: CASSLGLLGEQYF.

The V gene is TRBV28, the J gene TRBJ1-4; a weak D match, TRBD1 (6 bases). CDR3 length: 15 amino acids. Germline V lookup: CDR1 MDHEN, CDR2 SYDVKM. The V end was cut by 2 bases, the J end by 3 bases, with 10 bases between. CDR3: CASSLEQGANEKLFF. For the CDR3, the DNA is TGTGCCAGCAGTTTAGAACAGGGAGCTAATGAAAAACTGTTTTTT.